The 18 T cell receptor beta chains below were found in one sample sequenced in a study of T cell responses to AZD1222 COVID-19 vaccine. Generated by immunoSEQ multiplex PCR, the TCRdb table keeps only in-frame clones and is missing some. The sample shows 90,000 to 130,000 clones, about 86% of them seen only once. This specimen was peripheral blood, taken on day 0 of AZD1222 vaccination. These TCRs come from an adult in good health.

This chain joins TRBV5-1 and TRBJ2-2; 8 bases fit TRBD2. Unmatched junction bases numbered 7, after V lost 5 bases and J lost 4 bases. The CDR3 totals 15 residues. The germline V gene has CDR1 SGHRS and CDR2 YFSETQ. This CDR3 is CASRVGTSSTGELFF. Here the CDR3 DNA reads TGCGCCAGCAGAGTCGGGACTAGTAGCACCGGGGAGCTGTTTTTT.

The V gene is TRBV12-3 or TRBV12-4, the J gene TRBJ2-7; D uncertain. Trimming took off 1 base at V and 3 bases at J, with 7 bases between the two ends. CDR3 length: 13 amino acids. The CDR3 loop reads CASSLGLNYEQYF. The CDR3 DNA is TGTGCCAGCAGTTTAGGGTTGAACTACGAGCAGTACTTC.

The gene calls are TRBV19 and TRBJ2-2; D is ambiguous. The germline gives CDR1 LNHDA, CDR2 SQIVND (reference sequence). The ends were cut back, 4 bases at V and 3 bases at J, with 6 bases in the middle. The CDR3 runs to 13 residues. The CDR3 loop is CASSTRYTGELFF. The CDR3 coding sequence is TGTGCCAGTAGTACACGATACACCGGGGAGCTGTTTTTT.

The J gene is TRBJ2-1, the V gene TRBV29-1; D is undetermined. Germline lookup yields CDR1 SQVTM and CDR2 ANQGSEA. The CDR3 contains 13 residues. With 3 bases removed from V and 6 bases from J, the gap between germline ends came to 12 bases. In DNA form, the CDR3 reads TGCAGCGTTGACCCCCAGCCCCCCAATGAGCAGTTCTTC. This sequence encodes CSVDPQPPNEQFF.

The chain employs TRBV11-1 and TRBJ2-1, with 14 bases matching TRBD2. Per the germline V gene, CDR1 is SGHAT and CDR2 is FQDESV (reference sequence). The junction had 2 bases not matched to a gene; V was cut back by 3 bases and J by 7 bases. The CDR3 consists of 15 residues. As DNA, the CDR3 is TGTGCCAGCAGCTTCGGGACTAGCGGGAGTAATGAGCAGTTCTTC. It is translated as CASSFGTSGSNEQFF.

The rearrangement uses TRBV28 and TRBJ1-5; no reliable D call. Germline V gene data show CDR1 as MDHEN and CDR2 as SYDVKM. V was trimmed by 7 bases and J by 5 bases, leaving 3 bases between them. The CDR3 contains 10 residues. This CDR3 is CASNYQPQHF. CDR3 nucleotides: TGTGCCAGCAATTATCAGCCCCAGCATTTT.

The V call is TRBV30, the J call TRBJ1-2; 8 bases are a match to TRBD1. After removal of 4 bases from V and 9 bases from J, the junction contained 13 bases not matched to a gene. The CDR3 has 14 amino acids. The germline gives CDR1 GTSNPN, CDR2 SVGIG (reference sequence). CDR3 amino acids: CAWTLSSGGGSYTF. The DNA for the CDR3 is TGTGCCTGGACCCTCTCTTCAGGGGGCGGGAGCTACACCTTC.

In its sample, this clone ranks as medium-sized. This rearrangement joins TRBV27 to TRBJ1-5; weak D call: TRBD1 (5 bases). The germline V gene has CDR1 MNHEY and CDR2 SMNVEV (reference sequence). The CDR3 has 13 amino acids. Trimming removed 1 base from V and 5 bases from J, with 6 bases in between. The CDR3 sequence: CASSLWGDQPQHF. As DNA, the CDR3 is TGTGCCAGCAGTTTATGGGGCGATCAGCCCCAGCATTTT.

This clone was seen only once. This chain uses TRBV11-1 with TRBJ2-7; no firm D call. V was trimmed by 5 bases and J by 0 bases, leaving 17 bases between them. The V gene's germline CDR1 is SGHAT and CDR2 FQDESV (reference sequence). The CDR3 contains 16 residues. The CDR3 DNA is TGTGCCAGCAGCCGATACAGCACTCGGAGCTCCTACGAGCAGTACTTC. Translation: CASSRYSTRSSYEQYF.

Only one count was recorded for this clone. V is TRBV18 and J is TRBJ1-1; D not certain. V gave up 3 bases and J gave up 1 base, with 9 bases separating them. The CDR3 spans 14 residues. Germline CDR1 and CDR2: KGHSH and LQKENI. CDR3 in DNA: TGTGCCAGCTCACCTGCCAACACGAACACTGAAGCTTTCTTT. It codes for CASSPANTNTEAFF.

This rearrangement joins TRBV6-5 to TRBJ1-5; D gene unclear. The CDR3 is made up of 14 amino acids. CDR1 is MNHEY and CDR2 is SVGAGI in the germline V gene. The V end lost 7 bases, the J end lost 0 bases, and 10 bases lay between the germline ends. The CDR3 here is CASTPMSSNQPQHF. Here the CDR3 DNA reads TGTGCCAGCACCCCCATGTCTAGCAATCAGCCCCAGCATTTT.

The genes are TRBV11-3 and TRBJ2-3, with D possibly being TRBD1 or TRBD2 (5 bases each). Germline CDR1 SGHNT, CDR2 YENEEA. The CDR3 has 16 residues. The V and J ends lost 3 bases and 5 bases respectively, with 18 bases between them. For the CDR3, the DNA is TGTGCCAGCAGCTTCGGGGCGACGGGGCCCGGAGATACGCAGTATTTT. This encodes CASSFGATGPGDTQYF. Supplemented by reference TRBV11-3 and TRBJ2-3, the full variable domain reads EAGVVQSPRYKIIEKKQPVAFWCNPISGHNTLYWYLQNLGQGPELLIRYENEEAVDDSQLPKDRFSAERLKGVDSTLKIQPAELGDSAVYLCASSFGATGPGDTQYFGPGTRLTVL.

V gene TRBV7-9 combines with J gene TRBJ2-3, with 8 bases lining up with TRBD2. The CDR3 is 16 amino acids. V shed 5 bases, J shed 2 bases, and the junction held 9 bases outside the gene matches. Germline CDR1 SEHNR, CDR2 FQNEAQ (reference sequence). DNA for the CDR3: TGTGCCAGCAGCCAGATGACTAGCGCAATCACAGATACGCAGTATTTT. Protein product: CASSQMTSAITDTQYF.

The J gene is TRBJ1-6, the V gene TRBV18; the D is unclear. The CDR3 consists of 13 residues. Germline V CDR1 and CDR2: KGHSH, LQKENI. Between the trimmed V and J ends, which lost 10 bases and 8 bases, there was a span of 15 bases. Written as DNA, the CDR3 is TGTGCCACCCAAACCGGCCAGGATTCACCCCTCCACTTT. As protein: CATQTGQDSPLHF.

J is TRBJ1-1 and V is TRBV5-4, with D unclear. Between the trimmed V and J ends, which lost 6 bases and 2 bases, there was a span of 14 bases. Germline lookup yields CDR1 SGHNT and CDR2 YYREEE (reference sequence). The CDR3 sequence is 14 residues long. CDR3 region: CASNLDRHNTEAFF. CDR3 DNA sequence: TGTGCCAGCAATCTCGACCGGCACAACACTGAAGCTTTCTTT.

V and J are TRBV19 and TRBJ2-2, with a possible D match to TRBD1 (5 bases). Germline V gene data show CDR1 as LNHDA and CDR2 as SQIVND (reference sequence). Trimming cost V 7 bases and J 8 bases, with 11 bases left between them. The CDR3 consists of 12 residues. The CDR3 coding sequence is TGTGCCAGTACAATTGCAGGGGGGGAGCTGTTTTTT. This gives the protein CASTIAGGELFF. Combining the CDR3 with reference TRBV19 and TRBJ2-2 gives the whole variable domain DGGITQSPKYLFRKEGQNVTLSCEQNLNHDAMYWYRQDPGQGLRLIYYSQIVNDFQKGDIAEGYSVSREKKESFPLTVTSAQKNPTAFYLCASTIAGGELFFGEGSRLTVL.

The chain couples TRBV5-5 to TRBJ1-6; D is uncertain. V lost 3 bases to trimming and J lost 7 bases, with 5 bases between them. CDR1 and CDR2 from the germline V gene are SGHKS and YYEKEE (reference sequence). The CDR3 contains 12 residues. The CDR3 DNA sequence: TGTGCCAGCAGCTCCTCAAATTCACCCCTCCACTTT. Protein product: CASSSSNSPLHF.

The V gene is TRBV6-5, the J gene TRBJ1-4; 9 nucleotides align to TRBD1. V was clipped by 4 bases and J by 7 bases; unmatched bases: 1. Germline V gene sequence: CDR1 MNHEY, CDR2 SVGAGI. The CDR3 spans 13 residues. The DNA for the CDR3 is TGTGCCAGCAGTTCGGACAGGGGTGAAAAACTGTTTTTT. Its protein is CASSSDRGEKLFF.